This TCR beta chain was profiled in a study of T cells in Graves' hyperthyroidism and ophthalmopathy. RNA transcripts yielded amplified TCR beta CDR3 regions. TCR CDR3 regions were first amplified by RT-PCR with HTBI primers. TCRdb ran MiXCR on the multiplex PCR reads and lists one entry per CDR3 protein. This sample carries about 720,000 distinct CDR3 sequences, roughly a sixth of them seen once, and the ten largest clones take about a sixth. Looked up from germline, CDR1 is SQVTM and CDR2 is ANQGSEA. The germline V and J ends were trimmed by 6 bases and 8 bases, with 19 bases remaining between them. The CDR3 is made up of 13 amino acids.

Sequencing was carried out using blood. This chain connects TRBV29-1 to TRBJ1-1; possible D gene TRBD1, 6 bases. The clonotype comes from a woman aged 50 to 60 with Graves' hyperthyroidism that later progressed to Graves' ophthalmopathy. The CDR3 nucleotides read TGCAGCGTCCCCAGGGGAGATTTGGAAGAAGCTTTCTTT. It encodes CSVPRGDLEEAFF.